A selection of T cell receptor beta chains follows, all from one sample in a study of technical replicates of blood from several donors. Sequenced by immunoSEQ multiplex PCR; TCRdb stores in-frame clones only, minus some. The sample consists of roughly 80,000 clones, around 91% of them appearing once. Sequencing was performed on T cells isolated from PBMCs. The receptors shown here come from a human donor in good health. The CDR3 runs from the conserved cysteine through the conserved F or W. The D gene is left open where the match is weak. Part of the rows lack a size; the others show once, few, many or a class for expanded clones.

TRBV9	NA	NA	TRBJ2-3	TGTGCCAGCGGTGGGGCTTGGGATACGCAGTATTTT	CASGGAWDTQYF
TRBV30	NA	NA	TRBJ2-7	TGTGCCTGGAGTGTATTTGGGAGCTACGAGCAGTACTTC	CAWSVFGSYEQYF
TRBV7-9	NA	TRBD2	TRBJ2-7	TGTGCCAGCAGCTTGAGCGGGAGGCCCTACGAGCAGTACTTC	CASSLSGRPYEQYF
TRBV7-8	NA	NA	TRBJ1-1	TGTGCCAGCAGCCTAGGGGCGAACACTGAAGCTTTCTTT	CASSLGANTEAFF
TRBV10-3	NA	NA	TRBJ2-2	TGTGCCATCAGTGAGTCGACGGGGACCGGGGAGCTGTTTTTT	CAISESTGTGELFF
TRBV30	once	NA	TRBJ2-5	TGTGCCTGGAGAAAGTCGCGGGAGACCCAGTACTTC	CAWRKSRETQYF
TRBV7-8	once	NA	TRBJ2-7	TGTGCCAGCAGCGTAGGTAGTTACGAGCAGTACTTC	CASSVGSYEQYF
TRBV18	NA	TRBD1	TRBJ1-1	TGTGCCAGCTCGCTACGACAGGGTGGAGGGAACACTGAAGCTTTCTTT	CASSLRQGGGNTEAFF
TRBV6-5	once	TRBD1	TRBJ1-1	TGTGCCAGCAGTTACTTGACAGGGGGTCTAGGCGGTGAAGCTTTCTTT	CASSYLTGGLGGEAFF
TRBV4-1	once	NA	TRBJ1-1	TGCGCCAGCAGCCAATGGGGGGAACTGAACACTGAAGCTTTCTTT	CASSQWGELNTEAFF
TRBV19	NA	NA	TRBJ2-1	TGTGCCAGTAGCCACTCAGCGCCCAATGAGCAGTTCTTC	CASSHSAPNEQFF
TRBV7-2	NA	TRBD2	TRBJ2-3	TGTGCCAGCAGCAGACTAGCGGAAAGCACAGATACGCAGTATTTT	CASSRLAESTDTQYF
TRBV29-1	NA	TRBD1	TRBJ2-7	TGCAGCGGGGGACAGGCCTACGAGCAGTACTTC	CSGGQAYEQYF
TRBV27	NA	NA	TRBJ1-1	TGTGCCAGCTCCGTGAGATCTATGAACACTGAAGCTTTCTTT	CASSVRSMNTEAFF
TRBV19	NA	NA	TRBJ2-7	TGTGCCAGTAGGAGGTACGGAGGGAACTTCTACGAGCAGTACTTC	CASRRYGGNFYEQYF
TRBV5-8	NA	NA	TRBJ1-2	TGTGCCAGCAGCGGTGACAGTGGTGTGGGCTACACCTTC	CASSGDSGVGYTF
TRBV7-3	NA	TRBD1	TRBJ1-1	TGTGCCAGCAGCCCTCACCGGGACAGGGTTACTGAAGCTTTCTTT	CASSPHRDRVTEAFF
TRBV27	few	TRBD1	TRBJ1-1	TGTGCCAGCAGTGCACACAGGGGTGGAACTGAAGCTTTCTTT	CASSAHRGGTEAFF
TRBV6-1	NA	TRBD1	TRBJ2-1	TGTGCCAGCAGTGGAGGGACAGGGGGAGTTTTTGCTGAGCAGTTCTTC	CASSGGTGGVFAEQFF
TRBV2	once	TRBD1	TRBJ2-3	TGTGCCAGCAGTGATGGCGCAGGGGGCATTCTCGCAGATACGCAGTATTTT	CASSDGAGGILADTQYF
TRBV7-3	NA	NA	TRBJ2-5	TGTGCCAGCAGCTTAATAGGAGGACAGCAAGAGACCCAGTACTTC	CASSLIGGQQETQYF
TRBV29-1	few	NA	TRBJ1-2	TGCAGCGTTGAAGAGTCTAGGGGTGGGTATGGCTACACCTTC	CSVEESRGGYGYTF
TRBV7-3	NA	TRBD2	TRBJ2-2	TGTGCCAGCAAGAGCCTAGCGGGAGGGCCTACCGGGGAGCTGTTTTTT	CASKSLAGGPTGELFF
TRBV9	NA	NA	TRBJ1-1	TGTGCCAGCAGCGTAGCGGGCAGCGCGGGCGAAGCTTTCTTT	CASSVAGSAGEAFF
TRBV6-4	NA	TRBD1	TRBJ2-2	TGTGCCAGCAGCGGACAGGGGGCGAGCGGGGAGCTGTTTTTT	CASSGQGASGELFF
TRBV19	NA	NA	TRBJ1-1	TGTGCCAGTAGTATAACAGCGAACACTGAAGCTTTCTTT	CASSITANTEAFF
TRBV27	NA	TRBD1	TRBJ2-7	TGTGCCAGCAGTTTTTCGGGGACAGGGGGTGGCGAGCAGTACTTC	CASSFSGTGGGEQYF
TRBV7-8	NA	TRBD2	TRBJ2-1	TGTGCCAGCAGCGACTTCAGGGGACTAGCGGCCCATGAGCAGTTCTTC	CASSDFRGLAAHEQFF
TRBV11-3	NA	TRBD2	TRBJ2-1	TGTGCCAGCAGCTTAGAAATATTAGCGGGATCCTACAATGAGCAGTTCTTC	CASSLEILAGSYNEQFF
TRBV12-5	NA	TRBD2	TRBJ2-1	TGTGCTAGTGGTTTGGCGGGGCTAGCGGGACTTAGGTCCTACAATGAGCAGTTCTTC	CASGLAGLAGLRSYNEQFF
TRBV2	NA	NA	TRBJ1-1	TGTGCCAGCAGTCCCGATCGGGTTGAAGCTTTCTTT	CASSPDRVEAFF
TRBV6-5	NA	NA	TRBJ1-2	TGTGCCAGCAGCTACCCAGGCTCCTATGGCTACACCTTC	CASSYPGSYGYTF
TRBV2	NA	TRBD2	TRBJ2-1	TGTGCCAGCATCCCTAGCGGAAACAATGAGCAGTTCTTC	CASIPSGNNEQFF
TRBV25-1	NA	NA	TRBJ2-7	TGTGCCAGCAGCCAGACAGGCTACGAGCAGTACTTC	CASSQTGYEQYF
TRBV6-5	NA	TRBD1	TRBJ2-1	TGTGCCAGCAACTGGGACAGGGCCCCTAACAATGAGCAGTTCTTC	CASNWDRAPNNEQFF
TRBV18	NA	TRBD1	TRBJ2-7	TGTGCCAGCTCGAATCGGGACAGGGATTACGAGCAGTACTTC	CASSNRDRDYEQYF
TRBV4-1	NA	TRBD1	TRBJ1-1	TGCGCCAGCAGCCAGTACGGGGACAGGGAGGCTTTCTTT	CASSQYGDREAFF
TRBV4-3	NA	NA	TRBJ2-7	TGCGCCAGCAGCCAGGCCGGGACTTCTACCTACGAGCAGTACTTC	CASSQAGTSTYEQYF
TRBV18	once	TRBD1	TRBJ1-2	TGTGCCAGCTCACCAGGGACAGATTACTATGGCTACACCTTC	CASSPGTDYYGYTF
TRBV6-5	NA	TRBD1	TRBJ1-5	TGTGCCAGCAGTTCGACAGGGACCTATCAGCCCCAGCATTTT	CASSSTGTYQPQHF
TRBV5-1	NA	NA	TRBJ2-7	TGCGCCAGCAGCTCGAGTGGCTACGAGCAGTACTTC	CASSSSGYEQYF
TRBV29-1	few	NA	TRBJ1-1	TGCAGCGTTGACAGGCGGGACACTGAAGCTTTCTTT	CSVDRRDTEAFF
TRBV28	NA	NA	TRBJ1-2	TGTGCCAGCAGTTTAATGAACCGATGGGAGGGCTACACCTTC	CASSLMNRWEGYTF
TRBV6-5	NA	NA	TRBJ2-2	TGTGCCAGCAGCAGCACCGGGGAGCTGTTTTTT	CASSSTGELFF
TRBV25-1	NA	TRBD1	TRBJ1-2	TGTGCCAGCAGTGAATATAGGGACAGGGGAGGTGGCTACACCTTC	CASSEYRDRGGGYTF
TRBV11-3	NA	NA	TRBJ2-7	TGTGCCAGCAGCTCAACAAGTGGCAGGGGTGTACGGGAGCAGTACTTC	CASSSTSGRGVREQYF
TRBV5-1	NA	NA	TRBJ2-5	TGCGCCAGCAGCTTGGCGGAGACCCAGTACTTC	CASSLAETQYF
TRBV23-1	NA	NA	TRBJ2-1	TGCGCCAGCAGTGGTACTGATCCGTACAATGAGCAGTTCTTC	CASSGTDPYNEQFF
TRBV29-1	NA	TRBD2	TRBJ2-7	TGCAGCGCTTCCAGCGGGAGGGACGGCGAGCAGTACTTC	CSASSGRDGEQYF
TRBV7-8	NA	NA	TRBJ1-1	TGTGCCAGCAGCACCCGCCGGGAGAACACTGAAGCTTTCTTT	CASSTRRENTEAFF
TRBV9	few	TRBD1	TRBJ1-1	TGTGCCAGCAGCGTCTCGCCGGGACAGCGTATGAACACTGAAGCTTTCTTT	CASSVSPGQRMNTEAFF
TRBV28	NA	TRBD2	TRBJ2-7	TGTGCCAGCAGTTCATGGACTAGCGGGATATACGAGCAGTACTTC	CASSSWTSGIYEQYF